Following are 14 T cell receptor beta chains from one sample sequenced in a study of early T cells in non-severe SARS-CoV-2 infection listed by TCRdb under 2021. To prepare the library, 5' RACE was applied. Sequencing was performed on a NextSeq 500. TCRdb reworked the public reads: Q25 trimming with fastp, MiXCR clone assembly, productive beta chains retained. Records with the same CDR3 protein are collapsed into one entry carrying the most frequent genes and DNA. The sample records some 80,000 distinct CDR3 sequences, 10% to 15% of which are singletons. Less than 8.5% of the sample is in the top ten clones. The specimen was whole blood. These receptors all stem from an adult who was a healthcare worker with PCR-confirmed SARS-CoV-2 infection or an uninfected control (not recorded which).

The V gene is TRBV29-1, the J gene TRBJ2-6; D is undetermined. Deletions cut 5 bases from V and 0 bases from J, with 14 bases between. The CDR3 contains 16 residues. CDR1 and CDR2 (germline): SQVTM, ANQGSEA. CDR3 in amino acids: CSVLNTWSSGANVLTF. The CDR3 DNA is TGCAGCGTTTTAAATACATGGAGCTCTGGGGCCAACGTCCTGACTTTC.

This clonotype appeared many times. Here the CDR3 reads CASSYFLAGGPETQYF. In DNA form, the CDR3 reads TGTGCCAGCAGTTACTTTCTAGCGGGAGGGCCGGAGACCCAGTACTTC. This chain connects TRBV6-6 to TRBJ2-5, with 12 bases fitting TRBD2. After removal of 1 base from V and 5 bases from J, the junction contained 5 bases not matched to a gene. The CDR3 covers 16 residues. CDR1 MNHNY and CDR2 SVGAGI come from the germline V gene (reference sequence).

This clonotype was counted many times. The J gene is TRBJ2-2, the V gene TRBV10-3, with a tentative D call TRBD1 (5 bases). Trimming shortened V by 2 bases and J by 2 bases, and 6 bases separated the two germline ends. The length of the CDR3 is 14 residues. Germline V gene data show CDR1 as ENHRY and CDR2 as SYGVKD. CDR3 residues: CAISEGQNTGELFF. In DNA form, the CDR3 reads TGTGCCATCAGTGAGGGACAAAACACCGGGGAGCTGTTTTTT.

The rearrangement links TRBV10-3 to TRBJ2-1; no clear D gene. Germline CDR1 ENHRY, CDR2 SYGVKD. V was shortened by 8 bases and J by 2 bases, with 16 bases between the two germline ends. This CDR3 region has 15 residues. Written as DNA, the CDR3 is TGTGCCATCTCTCAACGAGAGAATGCCTACAATGAGCAGTTCTTC. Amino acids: CAISQRENAYNEQFF.

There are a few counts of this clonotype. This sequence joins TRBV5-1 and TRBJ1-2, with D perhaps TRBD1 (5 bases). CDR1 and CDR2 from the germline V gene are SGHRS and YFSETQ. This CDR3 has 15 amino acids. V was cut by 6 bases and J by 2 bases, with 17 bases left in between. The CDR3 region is CASTTYGGENYGYTF. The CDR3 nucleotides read TGCGCCAGCACGACTTATGGGGGAGAAAACTATGGCTACACCTTC.

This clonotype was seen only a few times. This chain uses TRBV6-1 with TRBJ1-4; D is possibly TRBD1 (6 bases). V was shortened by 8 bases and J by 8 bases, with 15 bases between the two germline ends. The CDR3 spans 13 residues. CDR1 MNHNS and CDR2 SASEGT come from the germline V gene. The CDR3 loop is CASAELQGEKLFF. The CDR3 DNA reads TGTGCCAGCGCGGAGCTTCAGGGGGAAAAACTGTTTTTT.

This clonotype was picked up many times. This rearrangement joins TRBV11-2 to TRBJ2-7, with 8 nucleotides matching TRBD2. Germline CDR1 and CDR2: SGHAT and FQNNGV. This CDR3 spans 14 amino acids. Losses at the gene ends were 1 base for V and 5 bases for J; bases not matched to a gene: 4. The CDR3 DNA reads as TGTGCCAGCAGCTTAGTAGCGGGAACGGACGAGCAGTACTTC. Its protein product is CASSLVAGTDEQYF.

The CDR3 DNA is TGTGCCAGCAGTCTCGGGACCTCGACCACAGATACGCAGTATTTT. Residues: CASSLGTSTTDTQYF. The chain has TRBV12-3 or TRBV12-4 and TRBJ2-3; either TRBD1 or TRBD2 may fit D (5 bases each). The CDR3 spans 15 residues. Deletions cut 5 bases from V and 2 bases from J, with 14 bases between.

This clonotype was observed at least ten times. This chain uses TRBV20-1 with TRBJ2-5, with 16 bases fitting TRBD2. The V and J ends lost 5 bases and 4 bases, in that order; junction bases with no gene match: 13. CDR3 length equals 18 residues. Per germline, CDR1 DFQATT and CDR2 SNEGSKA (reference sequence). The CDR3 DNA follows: TGCAGTGCTTCCGATCCGGGACTAGCGGGAGGGCCACGAGAGACCCAGTACTTC. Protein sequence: CSASDPGLAGGPRETQYF.

CDR3 nucleotides: TGTGCCAGCTCACCAATTCGCCGTAGCTCTAGCACAGATACGCAGTATTTT. Translation gives CASSPIRRSSSTDTQYF. The rearrangement joins TRBV18 to TRBJ2-3; D remains ambiguous. The length of the CDR3 is 17 residues. The germline V gene encodes CDR1 KGHSH and CDR2 LQKENI. Trimming took off 2 bases at V and 0 bases at J, with 15 bases between the two ends.

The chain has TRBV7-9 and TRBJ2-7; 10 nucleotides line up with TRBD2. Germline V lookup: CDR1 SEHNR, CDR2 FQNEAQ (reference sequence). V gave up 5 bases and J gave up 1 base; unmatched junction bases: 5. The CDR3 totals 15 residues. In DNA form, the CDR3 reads TGTGCCAGCAGCGTACGGACTAGCGGTTCCTACGAGCAGTACTTC. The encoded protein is CASSVRTSGSYEQYF. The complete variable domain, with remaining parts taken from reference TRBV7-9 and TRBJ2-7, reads DTGVSQNPRHKITKRGQNVTFRCDPISEHNRLYWYRQTLGQGPEFLTYFQNEAQLEKSRLLSDRFSAERPKGSFSTLEIQRTEQGDSAMYLCASSVRTSGSYEQYFGPGTRLTVT.

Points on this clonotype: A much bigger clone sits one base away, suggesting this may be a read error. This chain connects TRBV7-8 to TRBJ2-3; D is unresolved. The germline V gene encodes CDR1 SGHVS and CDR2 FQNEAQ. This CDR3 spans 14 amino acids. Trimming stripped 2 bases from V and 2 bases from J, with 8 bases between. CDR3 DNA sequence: TGTGCCAGCAGCTTATCCGACAACACAGATACGCAGTATTTT. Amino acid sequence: CASSLSDNTDTQYF.

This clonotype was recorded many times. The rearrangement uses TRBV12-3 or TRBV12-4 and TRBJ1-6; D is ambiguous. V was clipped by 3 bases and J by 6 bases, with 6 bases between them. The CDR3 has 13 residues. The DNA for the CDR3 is TGTGCCAGCAGTTTCAAAATTAATTCACCCCTCCACTTT. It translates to CASSFKINSPLHF.

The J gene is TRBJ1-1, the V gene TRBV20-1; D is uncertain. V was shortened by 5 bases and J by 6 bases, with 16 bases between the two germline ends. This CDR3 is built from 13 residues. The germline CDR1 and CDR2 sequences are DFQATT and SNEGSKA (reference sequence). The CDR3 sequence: CSALLSGRAEAFF. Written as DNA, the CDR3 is TGCAGTGCTCTCCTGTCGGGTCGCGCTGAAGCTTTCTTT.